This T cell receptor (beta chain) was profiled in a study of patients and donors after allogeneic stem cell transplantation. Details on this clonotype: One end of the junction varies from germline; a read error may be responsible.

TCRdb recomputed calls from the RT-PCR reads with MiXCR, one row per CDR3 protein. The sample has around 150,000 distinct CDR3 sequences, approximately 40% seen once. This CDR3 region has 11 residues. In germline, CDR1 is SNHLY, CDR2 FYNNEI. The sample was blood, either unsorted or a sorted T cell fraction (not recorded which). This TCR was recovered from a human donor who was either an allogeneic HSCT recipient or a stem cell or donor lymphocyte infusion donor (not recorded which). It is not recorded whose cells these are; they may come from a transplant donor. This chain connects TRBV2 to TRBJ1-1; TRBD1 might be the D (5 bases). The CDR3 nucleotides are TGCGCCAGCCCGGGGCGCACTGAAGCTTTCTTT. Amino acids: CASPGRTEAFF.